A single sample gave rise to the 2 T cell receptor beta chains below, sequenced in a study of blood T cell repertoires in COVID-19. The protocol was immunoSEQ multiplex PCR, while the TCRdb copy is restricted to in-frame clones and leaves out a portion. The repertoire holds 400,000 to 550,000 clones, with 70% to 90% as singletons. Sequenced material: PBMCs or T cells enriched from blood (not recorded which). The receptors here all came from a woman aged 18-29 years with acute COVID-19.

This clone came up a few times. The chain recombines TRBV10-2 with TRBJ1-5, with TRBD1 identical over 9 bases. The germline gives CDR1 WSHSY, CDR2 SAAADI. The CDR3 is 15 amino acids. Trimming at V came to 2 bases and at J to 1 base, leaving 0 bases not matched to a gene. CDR3 region: CASSEGQGSNQPQHF. The CDR3 DNA follows: TGCGCCAGCAGTGAGGGACAGGGGAGCAATCAGCCCCAGCATTTT.

V usage is TRBV19 and J usage is TRBJ2-2; 9 bases align to TRBD1. The germline V gene has CDR1 LNHDA and CDR2 SQIVND (reference sequence). The V and J ends lost 3 bases and 6 bases, in that order; junction bases with no gene match: 14. CDR3 length: 18 residues. The CDR3 nucleotides read TGTGCCAGTAGTATCAGCCTCGGGGACAGGGTATTACCCGGGGAGCTGTTTTTT. Protein: CASSISLGDRVLPGELFF.